This is a list of T cell receptor beta chains from one sample in a study of blood T cell repertoires in COVID-19. The data were produced by immunoSEQ multiplex PCR, yet TCRdb's version contains in-frame clones alone and is incomplete. The sample has nearly 300,000 clones; around 85% are singletons. Input material: peripheral blood. These receptors all stem from a human donor with COVID-19, enrolled during active disease. The donor label of this sample is uncertain. Each CDR3 is given without its conserved first and last residue.

v_call | cdr3_aa
TRBV29-1 | SVVQGDMVNTEAF
TRBV6-4 | ASSDRLSYEQY
TRBV23-1 | ASSPTSGTGDSPLH
TRBV29-1 | SVESGRSSYNEQF
TRBV27 | ASSGLLTGGGNEQF
TRBV7-3 | ASSLVGDGLDTQY
TRBV6-5 | ASSYSRQNYGYT
TRBV6-2/TRBV6-3 | ASSYGRDRGTGELF
TRBV19 | ASSPQGADYGYT
TRBV27 | ASSLRRGNEQF
TRBV5-4 | ASSSTGQPGEQY